The 14 T cell receptor beta chains below come from one sample, sequenced in a study of blood T cell repertoires in COVID-19. Measured with immunoSEQ multiplex PCR; TCRdb has only the in-frame clones, and not every one. This table holds 270,000 or so clones, approximately 84% found once. Input material: PBMCs or T cells enriched from blood (not recorded which). These TCRs come from a woman between 45 and 65 years old who had been exposed to COVID-19.

V gene TRBV2 combines with J gene TRBJ2-5; TRBD1 matches at 11 bases. This CDR3 spans 17 amino acids. CDR1 SNHLY and CDR2 FYNNEI come from the germline V gene. The J segment lost 4 bases and the V segment lost 5 bases, leaving 12 bases of the junction unmatched. CDR3 sequence (DNA): TGTGCCAGCAGTTCGAATGTCGGACAGGGGGCATCAGAGACCCAGTACTTC. Translating gives CASSSNVGQGASETQYF.

The chain carries TRBV2 and TRBJ1-1; the match to TRBD1 covers 8 bases. This CDR3 has 15 residues. The V and J ends lost 6 bases and 4 bases, in that order; junction bases with no gene match: 10. The germline gives CDR1 SNHLY, CDR2 FYNNEI. This CDR3 reads CASRVRQGIGTEAFF. The DNA for the CDR3 is TGTGCCAGCAGGGTTAGACAGGGGATAGGCACTGAAGCTTTCTTT.

The gene calls are TRBV7-9 and TRBJ2-3; no clear D gene. The CDR3 consists of 12 residues. Germline values: CDR1 SEHNR, CDR2 FQNEAQ (reference sequence). The germline V and J ends were trimmed by 5 bases and 5 bases, with 8 bases remaining between them. CDR3 sequence: CASSRGGDTQYF. The CDR3 nucleotides are TGTGCCAGCAGCCGCGGTGGAGATACGCAGTATTTT. Full variable domain (remainder filled in from reference TRBV7-9 and TRBJ2-3): DTGVSQNPRHKITKRGQNVTFRCDPISEHNRLYWYRQTLGQGPEFLTYFQNEAQLEKSRLLSDRFSAERPKGSFSTLEIQRTEQGDSAMYLCASSRGGDTQYFGPGTRLTVL.

Remarks on this clone: A read error may account for a junction end that differs from germline. The chain links TRBV30 to TRBJ2-3; D not resolved. The CDR3 is made up of 11 amino acids. In germline, CDR1 is GTSNPN, CDR2 SVGIG (reference sequence). CDR3 in DNA: TGTGCCTGGTCGAGCAAAGATACGCAGTATTTT. The encoded protein is CAWSSKDTQYF.

This rearrangement joins TRBV10-3 to TRBJ1-3; a weak D match, TRBD1 (6 bases). The V gene's germline CDR1 is ENHRY and CDR2 SYGVKD. The length of the CDR3 is 12 residues. The germline V and J ends were trimmed by 3 bases and 8 bases, with 8 bases remaining between them. The CDR3 nucleotides are TGTGCCATCAGTGAAACAGGGCACACCATATATTTT. Translation: CAISETGHTIYF.

The chain recombines TRBV25-1 with TRBJ1-1; D perhaps matches TRBD1 (6 bases). The germline CDR1 and CDR2 sequences are MGHDK and SYGVNS. CDR3 length equals 14 residues. V lost 4 bases, J lost 6 bases, and 15 bases lay in between. The CDR3 region has the DNA TGTGCCAGCAGTGGGGGGCCGGGTACAGCTGAAGCTTTCTTT. It codes for CASSGGPGTAEAFF.

This sequence joins TRBV9 and TRBJ2-1; 10 bases are shared with TRBD2. After removal of 3 bases from V and 6 bases from J, the junction contained 6 bases not matched to a gene. CDR3 length equals 15 residues. Germline-derived CDR1 and CDR2 are SGDLS and YYNGEE. The CDR3 is CASSASGGDSNEQFF. CDR3 in DNA: TGTGCCAGCAGCGCTAGCGGGGGCGATTCCAATGAGCAGTTCTTC.

The CDR3 nucleotides are TGTGCCAGCTCACCATCACAGGGTGGCTCCTACGAGCAGTACTTC. This translates into CASSPSQGGSYEQYF. The chain combines TRBV18 with TRBJ2-7; TRBD1 is a possible D gene (6 bases). The CDR3 contains 15 residues. Germline lookup yields CDR1 KGHSH and CDR2 LQKENI. V was cut by 2 bases and J by 0 bases, with 11 bases left in between.

This chain uses TRBV7-9 with TRBJ1-1; D is possibly TRBD1 (6 bases). The CDR3 has 14 amino acids. Trimming shortened V by 3 bases and J by 1 base, and 9 bases separated the two germline ends. Germline CDR1 is SEHNR and CDR2 is FQNEAQ (reference sequence). The CDR3 region is CASSLVQGNTEAFF. In DNA, the CDR3 is TGTGCCAGCAGCTTGGTACAGGGGAACACTGAAGCTTTCTTT. Complete variable domain (other parts from reference TRBV7-9 and TRBJ1-1): DTGVSQNPRHKITKRGQNVTFRCDPISEHNRLYWYRQTLGQGPEFLTYFQNEAQLEKSRLLSDRFSAERPKGSFSTLEIQRTEQGDSAMYLCASSLVQGNTEAFFGQGTRLTVV.

The chain has TRBV19 and TRBJ1-1; perhaps TRBD1 as D (6 bases). CDR3 length equals 13 residues. Trimming cost V 7 bases and J 5 bases, with 14 bases left between them. Germline lookup yields CDR1 LNHDA and CDR2 SQIVND (reference sequence). The CDR3 DNA follows: TGTGCCAGTACGGGGGGGCTGAGTACTGAAGCTTTCTTT. Translated: CASTGGLSTEAFF.

This rearrangement joins TRBV10-2 to TRBJ1-6, with 7 bases aligning to TRBD1. With V trimmed by 2 bases and J by 8 bases, 9 bases remained unmatched. Germline V CDR1 and CDR2: WSHSY, SAAADI. The length of the CDR3 is 16 residues. CDR3 sequence: CASSEVTGQSYSPLHF. The CDR3 DNA reads as TGCGCCAGCAGTGAGGTTACGGGACAGTCCTATTCACCCCTCCACTTT.

The genes are TRBV6-4 and TRBJ1-2; 7 bases match TRBD1. The trim removed 3 bases at V and 5 bases at J, leaving 9 bases unmatched. Looked up from germline, CDR1 is MRHNA and CDR2 is SNTAGT. The CDR3 spans 15 residues. The CDR3 DNA follows: TGTGCCAGCAGTGAGTACGGGACAGAAACTTATGGCTACACCTTC. Translated, it gives CASSEYGTETYGYTF.

V is TRBV5-1 and J is TRBJ2-2, with TRBD1 matching 7 bases. Per germline, CDR1 SGHRS and CDR2 YFSETQ. Unmatched junction bases numbered 3, after V lost 1 base and J lost 6 bases. This CDR3 region has 14 residues. The CDR3 region is CASSLKGAAGELFF. DNA of the CDR3: TGCGCCAGCAGCTTGAAGGGGGCAGCCGGGGAGCTGTTTTTT.

With respect to this clone: An end of the junction differs from the germline gene, which may be a read error. J is TRBJ2-4 and V is TRBV7-9; tentatively, D is TRBD2 (6 bases). The CDR3 loop spans 13 amino acids. CDR1 and CDR2 (germline): SEHNR, FQNEAQ (reference sequence). This chain's CDR3 is CASSLAAGNRRSF. CDR3 bases: TGTGCCAGCAGCCTGGCTGCGGGGAACCGCCGGTCCTTC.